The rows below give T cell receptor beta chains drawn from one sample of a study of T cells in Graves' hyperthyroidism and ophthalmopathy. Each CDR3 protein is one row after TCRdb ran MiXCR on the multiplex PCR reads. The table lists roughly 740,000 distinct CDR3 sequences, about 16% of them singletons. The sequenced material came from blood. These receptors were taken from a man aged 18 to 29 with Graves' hyperthyroidism. Both conserved end residues are part of each CDR3. The D gene is left open where the match is weak. Some rows have no size entry. The others give once, few or many, or a class for an expanded clone.

clone size,V gene,J gene,D gene,CDR3 protein,CDR3 DNA
few,TRBV20-1,TRBJ2-3,.,CSARWGVGDTQYF,TGCAGTGCTAGATGGGGGGTAGGAGATACGCAGTATTTT
many,TRBV18,TRBJ1-1,.,CASSPPLKGGNTEAFF,TGTGCCAGCTCACCACCCCTCAAGGGCGGGAACACTGAAGCTTTCTTT
many,TRBV20-1,TRBJ2-7,TRBD2,CSAGTGTRRSYEQYF,TGCAGTGCTGGGACCGGGACTAGACGCTCCTACGAGCAGTACTTC
.,TRBV12-3/TRBV12-4,TRBJ1-3,.,CASSPPGWRGSGNTIYF,TGTGCCAGCAGTCCTCCAGGGTGGCGAGGTTCCGGAAACACCATATATTTT
many,TRBV7-2,TRBJ1-1,.,CASSPQSGTTNTEAFF,TGTGCCAGCAGTCCACAATCCGGGACAACGAACACTGAAGCTTTCTTT
many,TRBV12-3/TRBV12-4,TRBJ2-1,TRBD2,CASSRLAGEYNEQFF,TGTGCCAGCAGTCGTCTAGCGGGAGAGTACAATGAGCAGTTCTTC
.,TRBV27,TRBJ2-7,.,CASSPPNPLSGAEQYF,TGTGCCAGCAGTCCGCCTAACCCCCTTTCAGGCGCCGAGCAGTACTTC
.,TRBV14,TRBJ2-7,.,CASSPRFLDEQYF,TGTGCCAGCAGCCCACGATTTCTGGACGAGCAGTACTTC
few,TRBV5-1,TRBJ2-2,.,CASSLGSGRAGELFF,TGCGCCAGCAGCTTGGGGTCAGGTCGTGCCGGGGAGCTGTTTTTT
.,TRBV28,TRBJ1-6,.,CASSFPARSPLHF,TGTGCCAGCAGTTTCCCGGCGCGGTCACCCCTCCACTTT
few,TRBV30,TRBJ2-7,.,CAWSVGPGDTYEQYF,TGTGCCTGGAGTGTAGGGCCAGGTGATACCTACGAGCAGTACTTC
few,TRBV27,TRBJ2-7,TRBD2,CASSTSGISSYEQYF,TGTGCCAGCAGTACTAGCGGGATCAGCTCCTACGAGCAGTACTTC
.,TRBV10-3,TRBJ2-7,.,CAISKVTGASYEQYF,TGTGCCATCAGTAAAGTAACCGGGGCCTCCTACGAGCAGTACTTC
many,TRBV27,TRBJ2-1,.,CASSLSIDLATYNEQFF,TGTGCCAGCAGTTTATCGATTGATCTAGCGACCTACAATGAGCAGTTCTTC
few,TRBV6-6,TRBJ2-3,TRBD1,CASSTRSFAGTGDPDTQYF,TGTGCCAGCAGTACCCGATCATTTGCCGGGACAGGGGATCCAGATACGCAGTATTTT
.,TRBV29-1,TRBJ1-1,.,CSVEVTGRGTEAFF,TGCAGCGTGGAGGTTACAGGGAGGGGTACTGAAGCTTTCTTT
.,TRBV6-6,TRBJ1-4,.,CASSYSHRLFF,TGTGCCAGCAGTTACTCGCACAGGTTGTTTTTT
many,TRBV7-2,TRBJ1-5,.,CASSLGLGSNQPQHF,TGTGCCAGCAGCCTAGGCCTGGGTAGCAATCAGCCCCAGCATTTT
.,TRBV28,TRBJ1-2,.,CASRENYGYTF,TGTGCCAGCAGAGAGAACTATGGCTACACCTTC
.,TRBV27,TRBJ2-6,.,CASSFLPVGISGANVLTF,TGTGCCAGCAGCTTCCTACCGGTGGGAATCTCTGGGGCCAACGTCCTGACTTTC